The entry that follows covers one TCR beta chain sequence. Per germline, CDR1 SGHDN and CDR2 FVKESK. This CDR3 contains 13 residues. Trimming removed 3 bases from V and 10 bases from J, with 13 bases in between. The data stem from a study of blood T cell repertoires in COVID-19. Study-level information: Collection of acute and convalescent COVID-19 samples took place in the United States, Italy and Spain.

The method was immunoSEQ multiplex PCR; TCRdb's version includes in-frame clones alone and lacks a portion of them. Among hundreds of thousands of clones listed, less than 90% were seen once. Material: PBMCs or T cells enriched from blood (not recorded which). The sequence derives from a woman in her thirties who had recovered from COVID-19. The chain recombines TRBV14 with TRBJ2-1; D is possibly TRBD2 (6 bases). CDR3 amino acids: CASSQSGVAEQFF. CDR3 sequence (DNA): TGTGCCAGCAGCCAGTCGGGGGTGGCGGAGCAGTTCTTC.